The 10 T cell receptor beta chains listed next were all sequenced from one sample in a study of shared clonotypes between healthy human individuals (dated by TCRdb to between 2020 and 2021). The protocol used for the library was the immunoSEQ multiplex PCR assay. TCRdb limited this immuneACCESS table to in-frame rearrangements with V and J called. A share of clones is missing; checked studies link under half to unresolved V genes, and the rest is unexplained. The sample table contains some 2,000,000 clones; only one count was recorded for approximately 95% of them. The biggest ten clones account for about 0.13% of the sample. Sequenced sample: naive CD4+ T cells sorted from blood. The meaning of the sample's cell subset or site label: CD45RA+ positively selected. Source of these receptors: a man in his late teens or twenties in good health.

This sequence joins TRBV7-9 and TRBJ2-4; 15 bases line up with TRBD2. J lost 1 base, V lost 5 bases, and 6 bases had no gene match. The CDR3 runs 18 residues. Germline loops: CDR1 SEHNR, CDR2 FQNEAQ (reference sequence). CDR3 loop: CASSPPGTSGRAKNIQYF. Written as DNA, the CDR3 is TGTGCCAGCAGCCCACCCGGGACTAGCGGGAGGGCCAAAAACATTCAGTACTTC.

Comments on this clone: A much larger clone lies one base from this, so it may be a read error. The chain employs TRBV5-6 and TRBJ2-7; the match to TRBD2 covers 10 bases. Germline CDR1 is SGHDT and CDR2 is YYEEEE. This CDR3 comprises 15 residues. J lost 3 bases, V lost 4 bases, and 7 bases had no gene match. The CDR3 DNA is TGTGCCAGCAGCGAGTCTAGCGGGAGTATCTACGAGCAGTACTTC. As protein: CASSESSGSIYEQYF.

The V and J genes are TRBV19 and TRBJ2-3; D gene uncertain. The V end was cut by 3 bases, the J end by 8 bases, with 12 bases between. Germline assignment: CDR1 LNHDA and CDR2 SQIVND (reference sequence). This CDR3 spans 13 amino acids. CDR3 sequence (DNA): TGTGCCAGTAGTATTTGGGTAACGGGTACGCAGTATTTT. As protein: CASSIWVTGTQYF.

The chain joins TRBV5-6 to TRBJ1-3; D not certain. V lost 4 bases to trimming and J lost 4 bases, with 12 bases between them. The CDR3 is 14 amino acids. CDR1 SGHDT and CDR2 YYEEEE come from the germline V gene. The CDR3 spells CASSDDGRGNTIYF. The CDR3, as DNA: TGTGCCAGCAGCGATGACGGACGAGGAAACACCATATATTTT.

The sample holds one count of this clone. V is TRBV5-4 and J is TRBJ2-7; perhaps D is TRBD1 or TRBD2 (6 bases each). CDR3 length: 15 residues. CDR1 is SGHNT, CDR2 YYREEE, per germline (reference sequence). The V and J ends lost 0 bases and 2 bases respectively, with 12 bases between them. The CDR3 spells CASSLGGRTTYEQYF. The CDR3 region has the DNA TGTGCCAGCAGCTTGGGGGGGCGGACTACCTACGAGCAGTACTTC.

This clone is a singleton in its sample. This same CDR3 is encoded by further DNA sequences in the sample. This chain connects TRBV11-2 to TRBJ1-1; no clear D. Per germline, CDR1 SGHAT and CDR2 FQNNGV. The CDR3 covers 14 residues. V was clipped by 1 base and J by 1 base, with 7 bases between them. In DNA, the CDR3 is TGTGCCAGCAGCTTAGGTGGAGGGAACACTGAAGCTTTCTTT. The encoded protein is CASSLGGGNTEAFF.

CDR3 nucleotide sequence: TGTGCCAGCAAACTCAGGGGGGACACTGAAGCTTTCTTT. Translating it yields CASKLRGDTEAFF. The J gene is TRBJ1-1, the V gene TRBV6-6; TRBD1 matches 7 bases. The CDR3 runs to 13 residues. Germline V lookup: CDR1 MNHNY, CDR2 SVGAGI (reference sequence). The trim removed 7 bases at V and 3 bases at J, leaving 5 bases unmatched.

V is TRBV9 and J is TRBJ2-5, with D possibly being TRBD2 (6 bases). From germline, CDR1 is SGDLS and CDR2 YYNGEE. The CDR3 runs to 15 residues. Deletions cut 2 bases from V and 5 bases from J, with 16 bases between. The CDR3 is CASSVTGGVAETQYF. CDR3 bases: TGTGCCAGCAGCGTTACAGGAGGGGTGGCGGAGACCCAGTACTTC.

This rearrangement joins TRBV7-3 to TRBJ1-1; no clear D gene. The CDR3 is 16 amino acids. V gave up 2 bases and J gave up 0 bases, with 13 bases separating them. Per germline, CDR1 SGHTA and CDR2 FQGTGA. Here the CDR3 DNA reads TGTGCCAGCAGCTTACCCCTGAACGATGTGAACACTGAAGCTTTCTTT. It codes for CASSLPLNDVNTEAFF.

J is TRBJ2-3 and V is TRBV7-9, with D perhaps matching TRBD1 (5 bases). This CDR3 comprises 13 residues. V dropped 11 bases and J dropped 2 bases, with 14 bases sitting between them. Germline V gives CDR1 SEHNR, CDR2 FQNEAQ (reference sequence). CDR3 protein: CAELQDNTDTQYF. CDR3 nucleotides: TGTGCCGAACTCCAGGACAACACAGATACGCAGTATTTT.